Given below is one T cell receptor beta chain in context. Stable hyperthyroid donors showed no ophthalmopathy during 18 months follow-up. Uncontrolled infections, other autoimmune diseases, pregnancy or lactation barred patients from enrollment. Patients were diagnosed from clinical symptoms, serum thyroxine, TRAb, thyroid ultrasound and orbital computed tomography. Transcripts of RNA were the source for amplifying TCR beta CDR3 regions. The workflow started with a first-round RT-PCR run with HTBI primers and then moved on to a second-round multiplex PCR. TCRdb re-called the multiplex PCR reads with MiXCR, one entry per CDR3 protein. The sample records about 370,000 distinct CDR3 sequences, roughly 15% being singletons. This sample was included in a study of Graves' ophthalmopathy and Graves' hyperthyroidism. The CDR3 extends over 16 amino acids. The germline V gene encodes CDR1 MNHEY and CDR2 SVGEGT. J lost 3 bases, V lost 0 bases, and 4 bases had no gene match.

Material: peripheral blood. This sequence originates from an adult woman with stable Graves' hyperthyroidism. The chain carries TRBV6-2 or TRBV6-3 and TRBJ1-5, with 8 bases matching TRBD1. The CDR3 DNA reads TGTGCCAGCAGTTACTCATCGACAGGGGCCAATCAGCCCCAGCATTTT. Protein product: CASSYSSTGANQPQHF.